A single sample is the source of the 26 T cell receptor beta chains below, sequenced in a study of shared clonotypes between healthy human individuals. TCRdb's copy holds only in-frame clones and misses some; the assay was immunoSEQ multiplex PCR. The sample has approximately 2.4 million clones; nearly 97% are singletons. Material for sequencing was naive CD4+ T cells sorted from blood. The subset is: CD45RA+ positively selected. All receptors derive from a man aged 18 to 29 in good health.

This chain connects TRBV29-1 to TRBJ2-2; D is undetermined. Looked up from germline, CDR1 is SQVTM and CDR2 is ANQGSEA. The ends were cut back, 4 bases at V and 7 bases at J, with 7 bases in the middle. There are 11 residues in the CDR3. The chain's CDR3 is CSVAGIGELFF. CDR3 nucleotide sequence: TGCAGCGTTGCTGGTATCGGGGAGCTGTTTTTT.

The CDR3 spells CASSPGLHNEQFF. Here the CDR3 DNA reads TGTGCCAGCTCACCCGGCCTACACAATGAGCAGTTCTTC. The genes are TRBV18 and TRBJ2-1; D gene unclear. Germline CDR1 reads KGHSH; CDR2 reads LQKENI. CDR3 size: 13 residues. Trimming cost V 3 bases and J 5 bases, with 8 bases left between them.

This sequence joins TRBV4-1 and TRBJ2-3; the D call may be TRBD1 or TRBD2 (5 bases each). Germline V lookup: CDR1 MGHRA, CDR2 YSYEKL. The CDR3 length is 15 residues. V lost 4 bases to trimming and J lost 5 bases, with 16 bases between them. CDR3 protein: CASSRRRDSQDTQYF. The CDR3 DNA reads TGCGCCAGCAGCCGGAGGAGAGACAGTCAAGATACGCAGTATTTT.

Regarding this clone: The identical CDR3 is also encoded by other nucleotide sequences in the sample. The chain is built from TRBV9 and TRBJ2-1; TRBD2 agrees at 11 bases. The V and J ends lost 2 bases and 3 bases, in that order; junction bases with no gene match: 1. Germline CDR1 reads SGDLS; CDR2 reads YYNGEE. There are 15 residues in the CDR3. The CDR3 bases are TGTGCCAGCAGCGTTGGGACTAGCGGCTACAATGAGCAGTTCTTC. Translated: CASSVGTSGYNEQFF.

The CDR3 DNA reads as TGTGCCAGCAGTGAAGCATTGGCTCGGGCCGGGGCCAACGTCCTGACTTTC. As protein: CASSEALARAGANVLTF. The chain employs TRBV6-1 and TRBJ2-6; D is uncertain. This CDR3 has 17 residues. V was clipped by 0 bases and J by 4 bases, with 13 bases between them. Germline CDR1 and CDR2: MNHNS and SASEGT.

The chain couples TRBV19 to TRBJ1-1, with 10 bases identical to TRBD1. V trimming: 5 bases; J trimming: 11 bases; junction bases outside the gene matches: 8. This CDR3 is built from 13 residues. CDR1 is LNHDA and CDR2 is SQIVND in the germline V gene (reference sequence). The CDR3 DNA is TGTGCCAGTAGTCTCACGACAGGGGGCGGTGCTTTCTTT. This codes for CASSLTTGGGAFF.

This clone has only one observation. The chain is built from TRBV7-9 and TRBJ2-7; TRBD1 agrees at 9 bases. V gave up 5 bases and J gave up 5 bases; unmatched junction bases: 13. This CDR3 has 16 residues. Germline values: CDR1 SEHNR, CDR2 FQNEAQ (reference sequence). The CDR3 sequence is CASSKGGTGGEDEQYF. The DNA for the CDR3 is TGTGCCAGCAGCAAAGGAGGTACAGGGGGCGAAGACGAGCAGTACTTC. The variable domain in full, with the rest retrieved from reference TRBV7-9 and TRBJ2-7, is DTGVSQNPRHKITKRGQNVTFRCDPISEHNRLYWYRQTLGQGPEFLTYFQNEAQLEKSRLLSDRFSAERPKGSFSTLEIQRTEQGDSAMYLCASSKGGTGGEDEQYFGPGTRLTVT.

CDR3 in DNA: TGTGCCAGCAGGACAGGGATTCAAGAGACCCAGTACTTC. Translation: CASRTGIQETQYF. The chain has TRBV6-1 and TRBJ2-5, with TRBD1 matching 7 bases. This CDR3 region has 13 residues. Trimming at V came to 6 bases and at J to 2 bases, leaving 3 bases not matched to a gene. Germline CDR1 is MNHNS and CDR2 is SASEGT.

The V call is TRBV15, the J call TRBJ1-4; 9 nucleotides agree with TRBD1. Germline CDR1 is LNHNV and CDR2 is YYDKDF (reference sequence). The J segment lost 5 bases and the V segment lost 5 bases, leaving 12 bases of the junction unmatched. The CDR3 has 17 amino acids. The CDR3 DNA is TGTGCCACCAGCCCCGGGACAGGGAGTCCTCTGAATGAAAAACTGTTTTTT. Residues: CATSPGTGSPLNEKLFF.

The rearrangement links TRBV18 to TRBJ2-4; possible D gene TRBD2, 7 bases. The CDR3 is 16 residues long. V was trimmed by 4 bases and J by 8 bases, leaving 21 bases between them. Germline V CDR1 and CDR2: KGHSH, LQKENI. CDR3: CASSRPTGGGRDIQYF. The DNA for the CDR3 is TGTGCCAGCTCACGTCCCACGGGGGGCGGTAGGGACATTCAGTACTTC.

The V and J genes are TRBV19 and TRBJ2-3; 10 bases fit TRBD2. The CDR3 is 14 amino acids. Germline CDR1 LNHDA, CDR2 SQIVND (reference sequence). V lost 6 bases to trimming and J lost 9 bases; unmatched junction nucleotides: 9. The CDR3 region is CASSLVTSGATQYF. CDR3 DNA: TGTGCCAGTAGCCTGGTCACTAGCGGGGCAACGCAGTATTTT.

V and J are TRBV11-2 and TRBJ2-2, with D possibly matching TRBD2 (6 bases). CDR1 SGHAT and CDR2 FQNNGV come from the germline V gene. Trimming took off 7 bases at V and 6 bases at J, with 18 bases between the two ends. The CDR3 length is 15 residues. The CDR3 region has the DNA TGTGCCAGCAATCCCTCGCGGGGAGAGTCCGGGGAGCTGTTTTTT. Translating it yields CASNPSRGESGELFF.

The gene calls are TRBV5-1 and TRBJ1-2; D is uncertain. This CDR3 spans 12 amino acids. Trimming pared 8 bases from V and 9 bases from J, leaving 17 bases between. CDR1 is SGHRS and CDR2 is YFSETQ in the germline V gene. CDR3 bases: TGCGCCAGTTCTTTCGACATGAGGAGCTACACCTTC. Protein sequence: CASSFDMRSYTF.

The chain uses TRBV7-8 and TRBJ2-7, with 8 nucleotides matching TRBD2. CDR3 length: 14 amino acids. V shed 0 bases and J 3 bases; nucleotides not matched to a gene: 1. Germline V gene lookup returns CDR1 SGHVS and CDR2 FQNEAQ. CDR3 loop: CASSLAREGYEQYF. CDR3 DNA sequence: TGTGCCAGCAGCTTAGCCCGGGAGGGCTACGAGCAGTACTTC.

The gene calls are TRBV30 and TRBJ1-6; 9 nucleotides match TRBD1. Trimming removed 3 bases from V and 7 bases from J; junction bases left unmatched: 10. Germline lookup yields CDR1 GTSNPN and CDR2 SVGIG (reference sequence). The CDR3 is 16 residues long. The CDR3 DNA sequence: TGTGCCTGGAGGGCGGACAGGGGAGTCAAAAATTCACCCCTCCACTTT. This gives the protein CAWRADRGVKNSPLHF.

A remark on this clone: Other DNA sequences in this sample translate to the same CDR3. This chain joins TRBV6-5 and TRBJ1-2; weak D call: TRBD1 (5 bases). Germline-derived CDR1 and CDR2 are MNHEY and SVGAGI. The CDR3 is 11 amino acids. V dropped 5 bases and J dropped 5 bases, with 6 bases sitting between them. CDR3 sequence reads: CASSGGYGYTF. In nucleotides, the CDR3 is TGTGCCAGCAGTGGGGGGTATGGCTACACCTTC.

The V gene is TRBV2, the J gene TRBJ1-1; TRBD1 agrees at 9 bases. The V gene's germline CDR1 is SNHLY and CDR2 FYNNEI. After removal of 6 bases from V and 0 bases from J, the junction contained 8 bases not matched to a gene. CDR3 length: 16 amino acids. The CDR3 DNA reads TGTGCCAGCAGATTTGACAGGGGGGCCATGAACACTGAAGCTTTCTTT. Residues: CASRFDRGAMNTEAFF.

This rearrangement joins TRBV19 to TRBJ2-3; D perhaps matches TRBD2 (6 bases). The CDR3 is made up of 15 amino acids. CDR1 is LNHDA, CDR2 SQIVND, per germline (reference sequence). The V end lost 4 bases, the J end lost 2 bases, and 13 bases lay between the germline ends. CDR3: CASSTPGGATDTQYF. The CDR3 DNA reads TGTGCCAGTAGTACCCCCGGCGGGGCCACAGATACGCAGTATTTT.

The chain couples TRBV11-2 to TRBJ2-3; D is possibly TRBD1 (6 bases). Trimming stripped 5 bases from V and 5 bases from J, with 14 bases between. CDR1 is SGHAT and CDR2 is FQNNGV in the germline V gene. This CDR3 comprises 14 residues. The CDR3 protein is CASSTQGGGDTQYF. The CDR3 region has the DNA TGTGCCAGCAGCACACAGGGTGGGGGAGATACGCAGTATTTT.

The chain uses TRBV5-6 and TRBJ1-2, with D unclear. The germline CDR1 and CDR2 sequences are SGHDT and YYEEEE. With 4 bases removed from V and 4 bases from J, the gap between germline ends came to 14 bases. This CDR3 has 14 amino acids. The chain's CDR3 is CASSLVGPPYGYTF. The DNA for the CDR3 is TGTGCCAGCAGCCTCGTTGGGCCCCCCTATGGCTACACCTTC.

This chain connects TRBV30 to TRBJ2-1; 11 nucleotides agree with TRBD2. This CDR3 is 15 amino acids long. The germline V gene has CDR1 GTSNPN and CDR2 SVGIG (reference sequence). J lost 4 bases, V lost 2 bases, and 4 bases had no gene match. The CDR3 DNA reads TGTGCCTGGAGTCGACTAGCGGGGATTTACAATGAGCAGTTCTTC. This encodes CAWSRLAGIYNEQFF.

This clone was counted a single time. V usage is TRBV12-5 and J usage is TRBJ2-7, with 12 bases identical to TRBD2. V was clipped by 5 bases and J by 3 bases; unmatched bases: 5. CDR3 length: 15 amino acids. Germline lookup yields CDR1 LGHNT and CDR2 FRNRAP. This CDR3 is CASGPGLAGSYEQYF. DNA of the CDR3: TGTGCTAGTGGTCCGGGACTAGCGGGTAGCTACGAGCAGTACTTC.

The V and J genes are TRBV6-5 and TRBJ1-5; D perhaps matches TRBD1 (6 bases). The CDR3 is 11 residues long. Trimming left V 10 bases short and J 10 bases short, with 14 bases between. CDR1 is MNHEY, CDR2 SVGAGI, per germline. The CDR3 DNA sequence: TGTGCCACCGGAAGGGGGGGACCCCAGCATTTT. Translation: CATGRGGPQHF.

The chain employs TRBV10-3 and TRBJ2-7; 10 nucleotides align to TRBD1. This CDR3 has 18 amino acids. The V and J ends lost 6 bases and 4 bases, in that order; junction bases with no gene match: 18. Germline CDR1 is ENHRY and CDR2 is SYGVKD. CDR3 region: CAIREPIFRTGGVYEQYF. The CDR3 DNA reads as TGTGCCATCAGGGAACCGATTTTTAGGACAGGGGGAGTGTACGAGCAGTACTTC.

This CDR3 is CASSQDQRGSTGNTIYF. The CDR3 DNA is TGCGCCAGCAGCCAAGATCAGCGGGGTAGCACTGGAAACACCATATATTTT. This chain links TRBV4-1 with TRBJ1-3; D remains ambiguous. CDR1 MGHRA and CDR2 YSYEKL come from the germline V gene. This CDR3 is 17 amino acids long. Trimming pared 0 bases from V and 2 bases from J, leaving 14 bases between.

This clone appeared a few times. The chain links TRBV27 to TRBJ1-6; 8 bases map to TRBD1. CDR3 length: 15 amino acids. CDR1 is MNHEY and CDR2 is SMNVEV in the germline V gene (reference sequence). V was clipped by 3 bases and J by 10 bases; unmatched bases: 8. Here the CDR3 reads CASSFGQGGQSPLHF. CDR3 in DNA: TGTGCCAGCAGTTTCGGACAGGGAGGTCAATCACCCCTCCACTTT.